The 15 T cell receptor beta chains below come from one sample, sequenced in a study of control samples from healthy donors and cancer patients. Clones were read by immunoSEQ multiplex PCR, and TCRdb kept only the in-frame ones, dropping some. The sample lists about 130,000 clones; approximately 90% were seen once. Sequencing was carried out using blood. The source of these receptors is a man aged 45-65 years in good health.

The chain employs TRBV6-5 and TRBJ1-2; 9 nucleotides agree with TRBD1. CDR3 size: 14 residues. V dropped 5 bases and J dropped 8; count of bases not matched to a gene: 9. Germline V lookup: CDR1 MNHEY, CDR2 SVGAGI. CDR3 sequence (DNA): TGTGCCAGCAGTCCCCTGGGACAGGGTCTAGGCTACACCTTC. Residues: CASSPLGQGLGYTF.

The chain uses TRBV14 and TRBJ2-1; 7 bases agree with TRBD1. CDR1 is SGHDN and CDR2 is FVKESK in the germline V gene. J was trimmed by 14 bases and V by 4 bases; bases with no gene match: 8. The CDR3 contains 12 residues. This CDR3 is CASSLLQGLEFF. The CDR3, as DNA: TGTGCCAGCAGCCTCTTACAGGGGTTGGAGTTCTTC.

The chain employs TRBV5-1 and TRBJ2-3, with TRBD2 matching over 8 bases. The germline V gene encodes CDR1 SGHRS and CDR2 YFSETQ. This CDR3 has 15 amino acids. Germline trimming cut 7 bases from V and 4 bases from J; bases unmatched to any gene: 11. In DNA, the CDR3 is TGCGCCAGCGGGTCGGGGGGGCCCCGGGCAGATACGCAGTATTTT. It is translated as CASGSGGPRADTQYF.

The V gene is TRBV5-8, the J gene TRBJ1-6; D perhaps matches TRBD1 (5 bases). The germline V gene has CDR1 SGHTS and CDR2 YDEGEE. The V gene lost 4 bases and the J gene lost 10 bases, with 15 bases spanning the gap. CDR3 length: 14 residues. CDR3: CASSPSRGVSPLHF. In nucleotides, the CDR3 is TGTGCCAGCAGCCCGTCTCGGGGGGTCTCACCCCTCCACTTT.

This rearrangement joins TRBV4-2 to TRBJ2-1; 11 nucleotides agree with TRBD2. Germline-derived CDR1 and CDR2 are LGHNA and YNFKEQ. The CDR3 extends over 14 amino acids. V shed 4 bases, J shed 5 bases, and the junction held 1 base outside the gene matches. The CDR3 nucleotides are TGTGCCAGCAGCCGTAGCGGGGGGGACAATGAGCAGTTCTTC. Its protein product is CASSRSGGDNEQFF.

The DNA of the CDR3 is TGCGCCAGCAGTGCAGGGCCCAATTCACCCCTCCACTTT. The encoded protein is CASSAGPNSPLHF. V is TRBV10-1 and J is TRBJ1-6; D is possibly TRBD1 (5 bases). The CDR3 spans 13 residues. CDR1 is WNHNN, CDR2 SYGVQD, per germline (reference sequence). V lost 4 bases to trimming and J lost 7 bases, with 8 bases between them.

The chain couples TRBV5-4 to TRBJ2-6; D is perhaps TRBD2 (6 bases). V lost 1 base, J lost 0 bases, and 14 bases lay in between. The germline CDR1 and CDR2 sequences are SGHNT and YYREEE (reference sequence). CDR3 length equals 18 residues. The chain's CDR3 is CASSLMIGAGSGANVLTF. For the CDR3, the DNA is TGTGCCAGCAGCTTGATGATAGGAGCGGGCTCTGGGGCCAACGTCCTGACTTTC.

The rearrangement uses TRBV28 and TRBJ2-7, with a tentative D call TRBD1 (6 bases). Trimming took 4 bases from V and 7 from J, leaving 14 bases between them. CDR3 size: 13 residues. Germline lookup yields CDR1 MDHEN and CDR2 SYDVKM. CDR3 region: CASSSYTGREQYF. The CDR3 nucleotides are TGTGCCAGCAGTTCCTACACAGGGCGGGAGCAGTACTTC. The whole variable domain, remainder taken from reference TRBV28 and TRBJ2-7, is DVKVTQSSRYLVKRTGEKVFLECVQDMDHENMFWYRQDPGLGLRLIYFSYDVKMKEKGDIPEGYSVSREKKERFSLILESASTNQTSMYLCASSSYTGREQYFGPGTRLTVT.

The V gene is TRBV28, the J gene TRBJ1-1; 9 nucleotides align to TRBD1. The V gene end was trimmed by 5 bases and the J gene end by 11 bases; junction bases not matched to a gene: 6. The CDR3 extends over 12 amino acids. Germline V CDR1 and CDR2: MDHEN, SYDVKM. CDR3: CASSEQGARAFF. CDR3 DNA sequence: TGTGCCAGCAGTGAACAGGGGGCGCGGGCTTTCTTT. The whole variable domain, remainder taken from reference TRBV28 and TRBJ1-1, is DVKVTQSSRYLVKRTGEKVFLECVQDMDHENMFWYRQDPGLGLRLIYFSYDVKMKEKGDIPEGYSVSREKKERFSLILESASTNQTSMYLCASSEQGARAFFGQGTRLTVV.

V is TRBV5-1 and J is TRBJ1-2, with D possibly TRBD1 on 5 matching bases. The CDR3 contains 14 residues. Per germline, CDR1 SGHRS and CDR2 YFSETQ. V was trimmed by 0 bases and J by 7 bases, leaving 13 bases between them. The CDR3 spells CASSLDGGVGGYTF. The CDR3 DNA reads as TGCGCCAGCAGCTTGGACGGGGGAGTTGGTGGCTACACCTTC.

This sequence joins TRBV28 and TRBJ2-7; no reliable D call. CDR1 is MDHEN, CDR2 SYDVKM, per germline. The CDR3 is 16 residues long. Trimming took 3 bases from V and 2 from J, leaving 17 bases between them. CDR3 protein: CASSFLWVSDAYEQYF. CDR3 DNA sequence: TGTGCCAGCAGTTTTTTGTGGGTGTCGGATGCCTACGAGCAGTACTTC.

The gene calls are TRBV15 and TRBJ2-2; D could derive from TRBD1 or TRBD2 (6 bases each). The V gene lost 5 bases and the J gene lost 1 base, with 11 bases spanning the gap. The CDR3 extends over 15 amino acids. CDR1 and CDR2 from the germline V gene are LNHNV and YYDKDF (reference sequence). CDR3 region: CATSLGGWNTGELFF. CDR3 sequence (DNA): TGTGCCACCAGCCTGGGGGGCTGGAACACCGGGGAGCTGTTTTTT.

The chain carries TRBV5-1 and TRBJ1-4; TRBD1 agrees at 11 bases. Germline V lookup: CDR1 SGHRS, CDR2 YFSETQ. Trimming removed 4 bases from V and 7 bases from J; junction bases left unmatched: 3. CDR3 length: 14 amino acids. For the CDR3, the DNA is TGCGCCAGCAGCCTCGGACAGGGGGCTGAAAAACTGTTTTTT. Translating gives CASSLGQGAEKLFF.

This chain connects TRBV10-1 to TRBJ2-3; 9 bases line up with TRBD2. This CDR3 comprises 15 residues. Germline lookup yields CDR1 WNHNN and CDR2 SYGVQD (reference sequence). Unmatched junction bases numbered 3, after V lost 4 bases and J lost 1 base. As DNA, the CDR3 is TGCGCCAGCAGTGTTAGCGGGGGTGGCACAGATACGCAGTATTTT. It specifies CASSVSGGGTDTQYF.

This rearrangement joins TRBV5-1 to TRBJ1-2; TRBD1 aligns across 10 bases. V gave up 2 bases and J gave up 5 bases; unmatched junction bases: 9. The CDR3 consists of 16 residues. CDR1 and CDR2 (germline): SGHRS, YFSETQ. The CDR3 DNA reads as TGCGCCAGCAGCTTCAGACAGGGGGCGGGGAATTATGGCTACACCTTC. The encoded protein is CASSFRQGAGNYGYTF.